This T cell receptor (beta chain) comes out of a study of post-analysis software for immune sequencing data. Overall study results and limits: Four to six TRBV segments (TRBV5-6, TRBV5-1 and TRBV20-1 among them) occurred more frequently in patients than in controls.

The TCR beta cDNA libraries contained unique molecular identifiers. A single record per CDR3 protein comes from TCRdb applying MiXCR to the PCR reads. The sample has 250,000 to 300,000 distinct CDR3 sequences, 36% seen once. This clonotype was recorded many times. The antigen is not known. CDR1 is DFQATT and CDR2 is SNEGSKA in the germline V gene (reference sequence). The CDR3 consists of 15 residues. Trimming took off 3 bases at V and 3 bases at J, with 15 bases between the two ends. V usage is TRBV20-1 and J usage is TRBJ2-1; D is perhaps TRBD2 (6 bases). Specimen: blood. This receptor was taken from a girl between 5 and 17 years old with multiple sclerosis. CDR3 loop: CSASTPGSIYNEQFF. In DNA, the CDR3 is TGCAGTGCTAGTACCCCCGGGAGTATCTACAATGAGCAGTTCTTC.